This paragraph covers one T cell receptor (beta chain) sequence. This sample was taken from a study of control samples from healthy donors and cancer patients. The data were produced by immunoSEQ multiplex PCR, yet TCRdb's version contains in-frame clones alone and is incomplete. The sample contains nearly 200,000 clones, about 91% of which appear only once. The receptor's source is a man in his thirties or forties in good health. Material: blood.

Here the CDR3 DNA reads TGTGCCAGCAGCGACACGATCCGATACTATGGCTACACCTTC. Amino acids: CASSDTIRYYGYTF. The V call is TRBV7-2, the J call TRBJ1-2; no firm D call. V lost 5 bases, J lost 3 bases, and 13 bases lay in between. CDR3 length: 14 residues. Germline CDR1 reads SGHTA; CDR2 reads FQGNSA.